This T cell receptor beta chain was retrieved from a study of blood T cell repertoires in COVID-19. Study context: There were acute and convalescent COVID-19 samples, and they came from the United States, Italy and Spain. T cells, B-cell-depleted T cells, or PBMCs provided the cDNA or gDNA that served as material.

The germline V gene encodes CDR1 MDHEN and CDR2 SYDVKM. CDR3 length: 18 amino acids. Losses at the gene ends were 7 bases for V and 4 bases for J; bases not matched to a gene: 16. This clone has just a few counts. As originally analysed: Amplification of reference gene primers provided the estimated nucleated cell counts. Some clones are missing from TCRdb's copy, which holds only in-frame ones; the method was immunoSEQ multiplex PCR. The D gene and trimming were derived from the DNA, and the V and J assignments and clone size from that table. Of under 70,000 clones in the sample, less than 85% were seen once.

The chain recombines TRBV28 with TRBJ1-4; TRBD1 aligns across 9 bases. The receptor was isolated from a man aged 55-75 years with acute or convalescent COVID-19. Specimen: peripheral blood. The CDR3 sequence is CASTMGGTGLTINEKLFF. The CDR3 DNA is TGTGCCAGCACCATGGGCGGGACAGGGTTAACCATTAATGAAAAACTGTTTTTT.